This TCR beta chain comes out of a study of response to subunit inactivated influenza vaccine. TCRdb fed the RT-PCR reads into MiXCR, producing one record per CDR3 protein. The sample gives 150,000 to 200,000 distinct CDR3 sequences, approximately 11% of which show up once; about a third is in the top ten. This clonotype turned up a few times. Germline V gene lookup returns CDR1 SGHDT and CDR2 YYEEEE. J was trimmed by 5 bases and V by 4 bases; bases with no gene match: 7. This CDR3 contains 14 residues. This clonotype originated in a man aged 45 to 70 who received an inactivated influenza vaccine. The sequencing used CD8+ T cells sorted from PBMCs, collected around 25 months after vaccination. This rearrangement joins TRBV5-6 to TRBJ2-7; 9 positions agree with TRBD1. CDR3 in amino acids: CASSTGQGNDEQYF. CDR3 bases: TGTGCCAGCAGCACGGGACAGGGAAACGACGAGCAGTACTTC.